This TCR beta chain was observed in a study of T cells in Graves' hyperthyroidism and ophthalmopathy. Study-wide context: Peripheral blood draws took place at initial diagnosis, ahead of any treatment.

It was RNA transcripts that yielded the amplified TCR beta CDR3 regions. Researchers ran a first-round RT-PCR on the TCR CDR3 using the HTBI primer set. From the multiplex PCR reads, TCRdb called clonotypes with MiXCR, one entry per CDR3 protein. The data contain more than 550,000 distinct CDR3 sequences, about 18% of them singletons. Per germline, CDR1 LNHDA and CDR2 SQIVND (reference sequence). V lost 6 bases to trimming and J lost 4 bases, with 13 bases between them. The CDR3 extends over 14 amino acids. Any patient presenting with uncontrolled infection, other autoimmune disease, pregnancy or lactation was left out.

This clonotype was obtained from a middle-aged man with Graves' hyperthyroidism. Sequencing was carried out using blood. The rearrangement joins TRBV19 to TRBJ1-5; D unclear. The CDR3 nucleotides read TGTGCCAGTAGGAAGGATTCCCCTAATCAGCCCCAGCATTTT. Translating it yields CASRKDSPNQPQHF. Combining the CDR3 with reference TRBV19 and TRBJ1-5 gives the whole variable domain DGGITQSPKYLFRKEGQNVTLSCEQNLNHDAMYWYRQDPGQGLRLIYYSQIVNDFQKGDIAEGYSVSREKKESFPLTVTSAQKNPTAFYLCASRKDSPNQPQHFGDGTRLSIL.